These T cell receptor beta chains were read from a single sample in a study of CD8 T cells in ankylosing spondylitis. TCRdb re-called the 5' RACE reads through MiXCR, storing one row per CDR3 protein. The sample carries about 460,000 distinct CDR3 sequences, approximately 5% recorded once. Material for sequencing was blood, either unsorted or a sorted T cell fraction (not recorded which). The source is a male donor with ankylosing spondylitis. Each CDR3 is given with its conserved first and last residue. Fields, in order: clone size, D gene, J gene, CDR3 length, V gene, CDR3 DNA, CDR3 protein. The D gene is left open where the match is weak. Clone size appears in some rows only: once, few, many, or a class for an expanded clone.

clone_size: NA; d_call: NA; j_call: TRBJ2-3; cdr3_length: 12; v_call: TRBV30; cdr3_nt: TGTGCCTGGAGTGTCCACACAGATACGCAGTATTTT; cdr3_aa: CAWSVHTDTQYF
clone_size: few; d_call: NA; j_call: TRBJ2-1; cdr3_length: 15; v_call: TRBV6-2/TRBV6-3; cdr3_nt: TGTGCCAGCAGGGACGTAGCGGTTACCTACAATGAGCAGTTCTTC; cdr3_aa: CASRDVAVTYNEQFF
clone_size: few; d_call: TRBD1; j_call: TRBJ2-3; cdr3_length: 18; v_call: TRBV18; cdr3_nt: TGTGCCAGCTCCCACCAGTCCGTGAGGGACAGGGACGCAGATACGCAGTATTTT; cdr3_aa: CASSHQSVRDRDADTQYF
clone_size: many; d_call: TRBD1; j_call: TRBJ1-6; cdr3_length: 15; v_call: TRBV5-1; cdr3_nt: TGCGCCAGCAGCGGCAGGGGGATGGGGAATTCACCCCTCCACTTT; cdr3_aa: CASSGRGMGNSPLHF
clone_size: many; d_call: TRBD2; j_call: TRBJ2-1; cdr3_length: 16; v_call: TRBV20-1; cdr3_nt: TGCAGTGCTATCGGGGCTAGCGGGAGTCCCTTCAATGAGCAGTTCTTC; cdr3_aa: CSAIGASGSPFNEQFF
clone_size: many; d_call: NA; j_call: TRBJ1-1; cdr3_length: 16; v_call: TRBV7-8; cdr3_nt: TGTGCCAGCAGCTTAGGCTTAGGACCCATAAACACTGAAGCTTTCTTT; cdr3_aa: CASSLGLGPINTEAFF
clone_size: NA; d_call: NA; j_call: TRBJ2-7; cdr3_length: 15; v_call: TRBV27; cdr3_nt: TGTGCCAGCAGTTTTAGGGCCCAGGGCTCCTACGAGCAGTACTTC; cdr3_aa: CASSFRAQGSYEQYF
clone_size: NA; d_call: NA; j_call: TRBJ1-5; cdr3_length: 15; v_call: TRBV7-2; cdr3_nt: TGTGCCAGCAGCTTAGGTGGTCGGGGGAAGCAGCCCCAGCATTTT; cdr3_aa: CASSLGGRGKQPQHF
clone_size: few; d_call: TRBD1; j_call: TRBJ2-2; cdr3_length: 12; v_call: TRBV29-1; cdr3_nt: TGCAGCGTTGAACAGGGGGCCGGGGAGCTGTTTTTT; cdr3_aa: CSVEQGAGELFF
clone_size: many; d_call: TRBD1; j_call: TRBJ2-7; cdr3_length: 15; v_call: TRBV7-9; cdr3_nt: TGTGCCAGCAGCTTAGCGACCGGGACAGATTACGAGCAGTACTTC; cdr3_aa: CASSLATGTDYEQYF
clone_size: few; d_call: NA; j_call: TRBJ2-7; cdr3_length: 12; v_call: TRBV23-1; cdr3_nt: TGCGCCAGCAAAGGGCAGGTCCACGAGCAGTACTTC; cdr3_aa: CASKGQVHEQYF
clone_size: NA; d_call: TRBD2; j_call: TRBJ2-3; cdr3_length: 16; v_call: TRBV7-1; cdr3_nt: TGTGCCATCAGCTCCAGCGGGAGTGGGTTGACAGATACGCAGTATTTT; cdr3_aa: CAISSSGSGLTDTQYF
clone_size: many; d_call: NA; j_call: TRBJ1-6; cdr3_length: 16; v_call: TRBV4-3; cdr3_nt: TGCGCCAGCAGCCAAACGGGACCGATGTCAGGGTCACCCCTCCACTTT; cdr3_aa: CASSQTGPMSGSPLHF
clone_size: NA; d_call: TRBD1; j_call: TRBJ2-7; cdr3_length: 15; v_call: TRBV7-9; cdr3_nt: TGTGCCAGCAGCTTCCCGGGACAGGGATTGTACGAGCAGTACTTC; cdr3_aa: CASSFPGQGLYEQYF
clone_size: many; d_call: NA; j_call: TRBJ1-2; cdr3_length: 13; v_call: TRBV5-1; cdr3_nt: TGCGCCAGCAGCTCAGCAGTTGACTATGGCTACACCTTC; cdr3_aa: CASSSAVDYGYTF
clone_size: many; d_call: NA; j_call: TRBJ1-5; cdr3_length: 13; v_call: TRBV7-2; cdr3_nt: TGTGCCAGCAGCTTAGATATCAGTCAGCCCCAGCATTTT; cdr3_aa: CASSLDISQPQHF
clone_size: many; d_call: TRBD1; j_call: TRBJ1-5; cdr3_length: 14; v_call: TRBV20-1; cdr3_nt: TGCAGTGCTAGGGGCAGACAGGGGCATCAGCCCCAGCATTTT; cdr3_aa: CSARGRQGHQPQHF
clone_size: many; d_call: TRBD1; j_call: TRBJ1-1; cdr3_length: 12; v_call: TRBV20-1; cdr3_nt: TGCAGTGCTTTCGGACAGGACACTGAAGCTTTCTTT; cdr3_aa: CSAFGQDTEAFF
clone_size: few; d_call: TRBD1; j_call: TRBJ2-7; cdr3_length: 14; v_call: TRBV20-1; cdr3_nt: TGCAGTGCTCAACAGGGGACAGGGCACTACGAGCAGTACTTC; cdr3_aa: CSAQQGTGHYEQYF
clone_size: many; d_call: NA; j_call: TRBJ2-2; cdr3_length: 16; v_call: TRBV5-1; cdr3_nt: TGCGCCAGCAGCTTCGTTAACAGAGGCGGCACCGGGGAGCTGTTTTTT; cdr3_aa: CASSFVNRGGTGELFF